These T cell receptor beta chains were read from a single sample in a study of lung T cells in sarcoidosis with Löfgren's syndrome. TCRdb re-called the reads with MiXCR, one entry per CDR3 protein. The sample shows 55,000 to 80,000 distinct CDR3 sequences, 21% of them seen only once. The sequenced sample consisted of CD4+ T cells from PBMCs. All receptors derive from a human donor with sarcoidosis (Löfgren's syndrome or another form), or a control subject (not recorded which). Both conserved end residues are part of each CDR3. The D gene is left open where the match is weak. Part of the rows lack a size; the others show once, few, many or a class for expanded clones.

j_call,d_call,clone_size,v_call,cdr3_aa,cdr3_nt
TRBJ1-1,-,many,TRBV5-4,CASTPGGAMGTEAFF,TGTGCCAGCACCCCTGGGGGGGCCATGGGCACTGAAGCTTTCTTT
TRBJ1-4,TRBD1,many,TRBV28,CASSPGGTVGEKLFF,TGTGCCAGCAGCCCTGGGGGGACAGTGGGTGAAAAACTGTTTTTT
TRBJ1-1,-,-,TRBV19,CASLDTAGGSTEAFF,TGTGCCAGTCTAGATACAGCCGGCGGAAGCACTGAAGCTTTCTTT
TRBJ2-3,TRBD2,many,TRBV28,CASSFSGRSADTQYF,TGTGCCAGCAGTTTTAGCGGGAGATCTGCAGATACGCAGTATTTT
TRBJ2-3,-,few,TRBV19,CASSIREPDTQYF,TGTGCCAGTAGTATACGGGAGCCAGATACGCAGTATTTT
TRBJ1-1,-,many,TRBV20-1,CSATGHLNTEAFF,TGCAGTGCTACCGGACATTTGAACACTGAAGCTTTCTTT
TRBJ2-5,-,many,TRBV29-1,CSVAGSDAQETQYF,TGCAGCGTTGCGGGCAGCGACGCTCAAGAGACCCAGTACTTC
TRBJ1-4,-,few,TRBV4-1,CASSPLYYREEGEKLFF,TGCGCCAGCAGCCCTCTTTACTACAGGGAAGAGGGTGAAAAACTGTTTTTT
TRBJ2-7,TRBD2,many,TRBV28,CASSSTSPYEQYF,TGTGCCAGCAGTTCGACTAGCCCCTACGAGCAGTACTTC
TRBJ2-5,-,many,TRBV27,CASSTRGPQETQYF,TGTGCCAGCAGTACCCGGGGGCCGCAAGAGACCCAGTACTTC
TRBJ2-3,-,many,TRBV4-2,CASSQARNGPSTDTQYF,TGTGCCAGCAGCCAGGCTCGGAACGGCCCTAGCACAGATACGCAGTATTTT
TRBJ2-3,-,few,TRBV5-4,CASSSRQSTDTQYF,TGTGCCAGCAGTTCCCGACAGAGCACAGATACGCAGTATTTT
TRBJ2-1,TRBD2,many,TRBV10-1,CASSTGTSGRNEQFF,TGCGCCAGCAGTACCGGGACTAGCGGGAGGAATGAGCAGTTCTTC
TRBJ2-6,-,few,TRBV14,CASSLTQSAGANVLTF,TGTGCCAGCAGCCTTACTCAGAGTGCAGGGGCCAACGTCCTGACTTTC
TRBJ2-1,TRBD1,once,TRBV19,CASIRSRGYYNEQFF,TGTGCCAGTATTAGGAGCAGGGGGTACTACAATGAGCAGTTCTTC
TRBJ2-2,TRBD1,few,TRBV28,CASSSMRRDRGNTGELFF,TGTGCCAGCAGTTCTATGCGCCGGGACAGGGGGAACACCGGGGAGCTGTTTTTT
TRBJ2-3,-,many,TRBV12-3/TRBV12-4,CASSLLAYLTDTQYF,TGTGCCAGCAGTTTACTAGCGTACCTCACAGATACGCAGTATTTT
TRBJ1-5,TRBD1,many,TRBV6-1,CASSESDRGHRNQPQHF,TGTGCCAGCAGTGAATCGGACAGGGGGCATCGCAATCAGCCCCAGCATTTT
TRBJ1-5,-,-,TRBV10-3,CAFSEVGGGQPQHF,TGTGCCTTCAGTGAGGTCGGAGGTGGCCAGCCCCAGCATTTT
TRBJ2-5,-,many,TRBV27,CASSLSNGIKTQYF,TGTGCCAGCAGTTTATCGAACGGGATAAAGACCCAGTACTTC
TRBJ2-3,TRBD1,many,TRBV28,CASSFPKTGKDTQYF,TGTGCCAGCAGTTTCCCAAAGACAGGGAAAGATACGCAGTATTTT
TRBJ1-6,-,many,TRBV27,CASSLEVGSPLHF,TGTGCCAGCAGTTTGGAGGTAGGGTCACCCCTCCACTTT
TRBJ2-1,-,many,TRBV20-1,CSARDIETYNEQFF,TGCAGTGCTAGAGACATCGAGACGTACAATGAGCAGTTCTTC
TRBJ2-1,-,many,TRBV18,CASSPAGSDEQFF,TGTGCCAGCTCACCGGCGGGATCGGATGAGCAGTTCTTC
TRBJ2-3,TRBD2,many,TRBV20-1,CSASASGTADTQYF,TGCAGTGCTAGTGCTAGCGGGACGGCAGATACGCAGTATTTT
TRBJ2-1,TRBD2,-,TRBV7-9,CASSLRVAGSNEQFF,TGTGCCAGCAGCTTACGAGTAGCGGGAAGCAATGAGCAGTTCTTC
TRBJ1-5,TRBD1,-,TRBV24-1,CATSERGQVGQPQHF,TGTGCCACCAGTGAACGAGGACAGGTTGGGCAGCCCCAGCATTTT
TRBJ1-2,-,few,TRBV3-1,CASSLTARNGYTF,TGTGCCAGCAGCCTCACGGCTAGAAATGGCTACACCTTC
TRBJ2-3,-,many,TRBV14,CASSQLRGLDTDTQYF,TGTGCCAGCAGCCAGTTGAGGGGTCTTGACACAGATACGCAGTATTTT
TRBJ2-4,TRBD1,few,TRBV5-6,CASSSWTGFKNIQYF,TGTGCCAGCAGCTCCTGGACAGGCTTCAAAAACATTCAGTACTTC
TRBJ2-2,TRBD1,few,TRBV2,CASSEETGVTGELFF,TGTGCCAGCAGTGAGGAGACAGGGGTCACCGGGGAGCTGTTTTTT
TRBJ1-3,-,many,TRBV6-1,CASSPGTRNTIYF,TGTGCCAGCAGCCCGGGGACGAGAAACACCATATATTTT
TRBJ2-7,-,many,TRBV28,CASTVRGYEQYF,TGTGCCAGCACCGTTAGGGGTTACGAGCAGTACTTC
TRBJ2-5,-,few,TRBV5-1,CASSLYAQETQYF,TGCGCCAGCAGCTTGTACGCCCAAGAGACCCAGTACTTC
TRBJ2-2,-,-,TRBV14,CASSPSGRDTGELFF,TGTGCCAGCAGCCCGTCGGGAAGGGACACCGGGGAGCTGTTTTTT
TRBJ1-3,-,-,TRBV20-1,CSAREAGARNTIYF,TGCAGTGCTAGAGAGGCAGGGGCCCGAAACACCATATATTTT
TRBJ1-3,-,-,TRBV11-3,CASSLGPVSGNTIYF,TGTGCCAGCAGCTTGGGTCCGGTCTCTGGAAACACCATATATTTT
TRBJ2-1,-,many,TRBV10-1,CASSSSVGYNEQFF,TGCGCCAGCAGCAGTTCCGTCGGGTACAATGAGCAGTTCTTC
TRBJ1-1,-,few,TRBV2,CASSLVYTEAFF,TGTGCCAGCAGTTTGGTCTACACTGAAGCTTTCTTT
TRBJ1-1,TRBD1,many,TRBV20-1,CSASRQGTGTEAFF,TGCAGTGCTAGCCGACAGGGGACAGGCACTGAAGCTTTCTTT
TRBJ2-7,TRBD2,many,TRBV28,CASSFGGRVIAYF,TGTGCCAGCAGTTTTGGCGGGAGGGTTATCGCATACTTC
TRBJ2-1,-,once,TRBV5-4,CASSLRDTYSEQFF,TGTGCCAGCAGCCTCAGGGATACCTACAGTGAGCAGTTCTTC
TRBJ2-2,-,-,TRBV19,CASTQGPNTGELFF,TGTGCCAGTACCCAGGGACCGAACACCGGGGAGCTGTTTTTT
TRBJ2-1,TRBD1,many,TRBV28,CASSPPGQGARGEQFF,TGTGCCAGCAGTCCACCGGGACAGGGGGCGAGAGGTGAGCAGTTCTTC
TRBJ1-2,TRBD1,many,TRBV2,CASGGQGNYGYTF,TGTGCCAGCGGGGGACAGGGAAACTATGGCTACACCTTC
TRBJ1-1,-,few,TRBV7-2,CASSPIRANTEAFF,TGTGCCAGCAGCCCCATCCGGGCGAACACTGAAGCTTTCTTT
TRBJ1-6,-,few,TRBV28,CASSTGYNSPLHF,TGTGCCAGCAGTACAGGGTATAATTCACCCCTCCACTTT
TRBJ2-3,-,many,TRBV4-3,CASRRDRAVTDTQYF,TGCGCCAGCCGGAGGGACAGAGCAGTGACAGATACGCAGTATTTT
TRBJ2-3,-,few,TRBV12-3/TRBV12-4,CASRYNSVGNTQYF,TGTGCCAGCAGATATAACTCGGTGGGGAATACGCAGTATTTT
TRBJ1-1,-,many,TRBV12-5,CASGSPGEAFF,TGTGCTAGTGGTTCACCCGGTGAAGCTTTCTTT
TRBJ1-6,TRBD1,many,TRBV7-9,CASSIQGAHNSPLHF,TGTGCCAGCAGCATCCAGGGGGCCCATAATTCACCCCTCCACTTT
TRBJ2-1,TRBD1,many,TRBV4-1,CASSQPLGQGAREQFF,TGCGCCAGCAGCCAACCCTTAGGACAGGGGGCGCGTGAGCAGTTCTTC